This TCR beta chain originates from a study of identical twins. Study-wide points: Alpha sequences out of frame and shared by twins had excess low generation probability.

Germline V gene sequence: CDR1 SGHRS, CDR2 YFSETQ. V lost 3 bases and J lost 9; bases outside the gene matches: 9. This CDR3 is 14 amino acids long. Turning to this clonotype: The antigen is unknown.

TCRdb fed the 5' RACE reads into MiXCR, producing one record per CDR3 protein. The sample has hundreds of thousands of distinct CDR3 sequences, approximately 6% seen once; the top ten hold roughly 1.8%. The receptor was derived from a man between 18 and 35 years old in good health. Sequenced material: naive T cells sorted from blood. The chain has TRBV5-1 and TRBJ2-3, with 8 bases that match TRBD1. The CDR3 region is CASSWGQVPKTQYF. For the CDR3, the DNA is TGCGCCAGCAGCTGGGGACAGGTACCGAAAACGCAGTATTTT.